This is a list of T cell receptor beta chains from one sample in a study of T cell responses to AZD1222 COVID-19 vaccine. The repertoire was sequenced with immunoSEQ multiplex PCR; TCRdb's copy has only in-frame clones and lacks some. Among over 100,000 clones listed, roughly nine tenths were seen once. This specimen consisted of peripheral blood, obtained on day 0 of AZD1222 vaccination. These TCRs come from an adult in good health. The conserved cysteine and the conserved F or W are not part of the CDR3 here. Fields, in order: D gene, V gene, J gene, CDR3 protein. The D gene is left open where the match is weak.

D: TRBD1; V: TRBV4-1; J: TRBJ1-1; CDR3: ASSQSNRGQEYAEAF
D: TRBD2; V: TRBV6-1; J: TRBJ2-7; CDR3: ASSVAGDSYEQY
D: TRBD1; V: TRBV18; J: TRBJ1-1; CDR3: ASSPGQGVFGMNTEAF
D: NA; V: TRBV27; J: TRBJ1-1; CDR3: ASSFRGRRTEAF
D: NA; V: TRBV5-1; J: TRBJ1-2; CDR3: ASSLEGGRDGYT
D: NA; V: TRBV12-3/TRBV12-4; J: TRBJ1-5; CDR3: ASTLGRQPQH
D: TRBD1; V: TRBV5-4; J: TRBJ1-2; CDR3: ASSSPGQNGYT
D: NA; V: TRBV21-1; J: TRBJ1-3; CDR3: ASHLVGRTTGNTIY
D: NA; V: TRBV7-2; J: TRBJ1-2; CDR3: ASSSQTLVHGYT
D: NA; V: TRBV9; J: TRBJ1-2; CDR3: ASSVEGGIDGYT
D: NA; V: TRBV4-3; J: TRBJ1-4; CDR3: ASSQTGTYEKLF
D: NA; V: TRBV14; J: TRBJ1-4; CDR3: ASSQDRTVEKLF
D: NA; V: TRBV28; J: TRBJ2-7; CDR3: ASSPQVRTYEQY
D: NA; V: TRBV7-8; J: TRBJ2-2; CDR3: ASSFGTNTGELF
D: NA; V: TRBV14; J: TRBJ2-5; CDR3: ASSHPLGAETQY
D: TRBD1; V: TRBV7-6; J: TRBJ1-1; CDR3: ASSFRQGNTEAF
D: NA; V: TRBV19; J: TRBJ2-5; CDR3: ASSATGMGEETQY
D: TRBD2; V: TRBV27; J: TRBJ2-1; CDR3: ASSPPGGTSGAHEQF
D: NA; V: TRBV7-2; J: TRBJ2-1; CDR3: ASSLRTLTHNEQF
D: NA; V: TRBV29-1; J: TRBJ2-1; CDR3: SVEDWSFRTDEQF
D: NA; V: TRBV6-4; J: TRBJ2-3; CDR3: ASSEGGPTDTQY
D: NA; V: TRBV9; J: TRBJ1-1; CDR3: ASSVYRMGTEAF
D: NA; V: TRBV27; J: TRBJ2-3; CDR3: ASSDTDTQY
D: NA; V: TRBV6-6; J: TRBJ2-2; CDR3: ASRLQGLSGELF
D: NA; V: TRBV2; J: TRBJ1-3; CDR3: ASSDRGRGSVGGNTIY
D: TRBD1; V: TRBV18; J: TRBJ1-2; CDR3: ASSPPGGEGYT
D: NA; V: TRBV6-5; J: TRBJ1-2; CDR3: ASTRLGDYGYT
D: NA; V: TRBV6-5; J: TRBJ1-1; CDR3: ASNMGAPTEAF
D: NA; V: TRBV2; J: TRBJ2-7; CDR3: ASSLRDTYEQY
D: NA; V: TRBV18; J: TRBJ1-6; CDR3: ASSPNNSGDSPLH
D: NA; V: TRBV3-1/TRBV3-2; J: TRBJ1-3; CDR3: ASSQEGAGGNTIY
D: NA; V: TRBV6-5; J: TRBJ1-1; CDR3: ASTPLTMNTEAF
D: TRBD1; V: TRBV3-1/TRBV3-2; J: TRBJ1-5; CDR3: ASSQDTGGNQPQH
D: NA; V: TRBV27; J: TRBJ1-2; CDR3: ASKANLGYGYT
D: TRBD1; V: TRBV19; J: TRBJ1-2; CDR3: ASSIVQGAIFYGYT
D: NA; V: TRBV3-1/TRBV3-2; J: TRBJ1-2; CDR3: ASSQGQRYGYT